Sequencing of this TCR beta chain was carried out in a study of regulatory T cells in long-lasting Graves disease. General study results and limits: Newly diagnosed Graves' patients had higher TCR diversity than persistent ones.

Combining iRepertoire HTBI primers with Arm-PCR of CDR3 regions, the authors built TCR beta libraries. TCRdb recomputed calls from the multiplex PCR reads with MiXCR, one row per CDR3 protein. This table has hundreds of thousands of distinct CDR3 sequences, over 15% appearing once. Time point noted: newly diagnosed GD, antithyroid drugs for less than 3 months. From PBMCs, RNA was extracted and then used to make the TCR library. Only a few counts were recorded for this clonotype. Its antigen is still unknown. This clonotype was sampled from a female donor with Graves disease. The specimen comprised peripheral blood mononuclear cells (PBMCs), sampled at new diagnosis, from a patient treated with antithyroid drugs.

For the CDR3, the DNA is TGTGCCAGCAGTTTTCTAGGACAAGGGAATCAGCCCCAGCATTTT. It is translated as CASSFLGQGNQPQHF. The chain employs TRBV28 and TRBJ1-5, with a weak D call TRBD1 (5 bases). CDR3 length: 15 residues. The germline V and J ends were trimmed by 3 bases and 4 bases, with 13 bases remaining between them. Germline V lookup: CDR1 MDHEN, CDR2 SYDVKM. The full variable domain, its missing parts supplied by reference TRBV28 and TRBJ1-5, is DVKVTQSSRYLVKRTGEKVFLECVQDMDHENMFWYRQDPGLGLRLIYFSYDVKMKEKGDIPEGYSVSREKKERFSLILESASTNQTSMYLCASSFLGQGNQPQHFGDGTRLSIL.